The sequence of this T cell receptor (beta chain) was determined in a study of T cell clones after liver transplantation. Turning to the study itself: Three of eight recipients were HCV-positive; others had non-autoimmune, non-viral indications.

Thawed unstimulated PBMCs were FACS-sorted by CD3, CD4 and CD8 into two populations. This table comes from immunoSEQ multiplex PCR, and its TCRdb copy is limited to in-frame clones, with some not included. The repertoire holds 55,000 to 70,000 clones, 80% to 95% seen once, with 0.8% to 1% in the top ten. Study-wide points: Donor-reactive sequences fell more than third party-reactive ones, suggesting partial deletion.

The CDR3 runs to 14 residues. The V end was cut by 6 bases, the J end by 4 bases, with 13 bases between. Looked up from germline, CDR1 is SNHLY and CDR2 is FYNNEI. Notes on this clone: The antigen remains undetermined.

The sample here was CD4+ T cells from blood, taken less than 27 months after liver transplant. The sequence was collected from a human patient who received a liver transplant. A subset of T cells may come from the graft donor. V gene TRBV2 combines with J gene TRBJ1-5, with D unclear. CDR3 sequence (DNA): TGTGCCAGCAGAGCCCGGGGAGGGAATCAGCCCCAGCATTTT. Translating gives CASRARGGNQPQHF.